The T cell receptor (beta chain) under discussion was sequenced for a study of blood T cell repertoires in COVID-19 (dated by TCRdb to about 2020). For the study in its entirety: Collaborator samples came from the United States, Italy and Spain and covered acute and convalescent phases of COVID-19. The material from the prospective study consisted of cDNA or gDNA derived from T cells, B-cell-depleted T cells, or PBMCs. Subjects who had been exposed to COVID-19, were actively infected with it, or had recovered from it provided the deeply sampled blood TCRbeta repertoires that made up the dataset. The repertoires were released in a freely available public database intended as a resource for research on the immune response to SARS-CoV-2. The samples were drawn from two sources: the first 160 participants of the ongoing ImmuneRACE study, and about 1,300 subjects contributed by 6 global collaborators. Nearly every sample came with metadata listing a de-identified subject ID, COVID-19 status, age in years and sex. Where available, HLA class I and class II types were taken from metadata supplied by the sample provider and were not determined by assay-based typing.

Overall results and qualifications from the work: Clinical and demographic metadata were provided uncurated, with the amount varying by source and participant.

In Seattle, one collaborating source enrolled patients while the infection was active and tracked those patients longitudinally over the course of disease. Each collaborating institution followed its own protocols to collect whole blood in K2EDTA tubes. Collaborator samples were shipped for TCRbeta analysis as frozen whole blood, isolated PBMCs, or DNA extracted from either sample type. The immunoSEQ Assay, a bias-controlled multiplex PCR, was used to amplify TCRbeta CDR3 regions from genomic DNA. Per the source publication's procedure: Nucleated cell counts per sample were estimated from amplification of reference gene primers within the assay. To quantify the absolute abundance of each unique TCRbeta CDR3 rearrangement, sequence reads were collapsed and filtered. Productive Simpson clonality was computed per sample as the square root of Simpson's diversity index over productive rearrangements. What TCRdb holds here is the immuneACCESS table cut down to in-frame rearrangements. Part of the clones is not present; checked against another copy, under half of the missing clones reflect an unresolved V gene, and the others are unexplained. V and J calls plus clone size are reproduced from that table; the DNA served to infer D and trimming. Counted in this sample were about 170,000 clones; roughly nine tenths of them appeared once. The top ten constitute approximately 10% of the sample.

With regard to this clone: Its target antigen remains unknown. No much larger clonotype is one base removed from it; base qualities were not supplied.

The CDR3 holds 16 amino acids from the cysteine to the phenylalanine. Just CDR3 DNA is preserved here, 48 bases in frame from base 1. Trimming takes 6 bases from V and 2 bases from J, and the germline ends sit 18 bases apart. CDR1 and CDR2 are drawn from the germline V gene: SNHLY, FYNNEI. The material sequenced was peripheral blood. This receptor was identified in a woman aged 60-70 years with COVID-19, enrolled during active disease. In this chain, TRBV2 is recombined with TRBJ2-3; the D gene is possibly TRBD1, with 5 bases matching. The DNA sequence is TGTGCCAGCAGCCCAGGATCTGGGGCGATCACAGATACGCAGTATTTT. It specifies CASSPGSGAITDTQYF. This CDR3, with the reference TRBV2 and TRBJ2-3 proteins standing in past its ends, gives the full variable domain EPEVTQTPSHQVTQMGQEVILRCVPISNHLYFYWYRQILGQKVEFLVSFYNNEISEKSEIFDDQFSVERPDGSNFTLKIRSTKLEDSAMYFCASSPGSGAITDTQYFGPGTRLTVL.